This T cell receptor (beta chain) was recovered during a study of T cell clones after liver transplantation. For the study at large: TCRbeta sequencing after a pre-transplant mixed lymphocyte reaction identified graft-donor-reactive clones, later tracked in post-transplant blood. Study-level findings and limits: Compared with third party-reactive sequences, donor-reactive ones declined more, independent of withdrawal success. Graft donor-reactive T cells possibly entered the graft instead of undergoing deletion.

Losses at the gene ends were 7 bases for V and 4 bases for J; bases not matched to a gene: 7. The germline CDR1 and CDR2 sequences are SNHLY and FYNNEI. CDR3 length: 14 amino acids. Notes on this clone: Its antigen is unidentified.

Generated by immunoSEQ multiplex PCR, the TCRdb table keeps only in-frame clones and is missing some. The table records about 99,000 clones, about 81% of them present only once. The chain has TRBV2 and TRBJ1-3; 7 nucleotides agree with TRBD1. Sequencing was performed on CD4+ T cells from blood, taken roughly 50 months after liver transplant. The sequence was obtained from a human patient who received a liver transplant. Among the T cells, some may be from the graft donor. The CDR3 sequence is CASTTGLPGNTIYF. The CDR3 DNA reads as TGTGCCAGCACGACAGGGTTGCCCGGAAACACCATATATTTT.